The source of this TCR beta chain is a study of technical replicates of blood from a few donors. Trimming took 0 bases from V and 8 from J, leaving 5 bases between them. The CDR3 has 11 residues. Per the germline V gene, CDR1 is SGHKS and CDR2 is YYEKEE (reference sequence). Data came from immunoSEQ multiplex PCR; TCRdb stores just in-frame clones and leaves some out. This table holds about 82,000 clones, 94% found once. The source material was T cells isolated from PBMCs. This TCR was sampled from a human donor in good health. This chain joins TRBV5-5 and TRBJ1-1; D gene unclear. The CDR3 reads CASSLGLEAFF. In DNA form, the CDR3 reads TGTGCCAGCAGCTTGGGTCTAGAAGCTTTCTTT.